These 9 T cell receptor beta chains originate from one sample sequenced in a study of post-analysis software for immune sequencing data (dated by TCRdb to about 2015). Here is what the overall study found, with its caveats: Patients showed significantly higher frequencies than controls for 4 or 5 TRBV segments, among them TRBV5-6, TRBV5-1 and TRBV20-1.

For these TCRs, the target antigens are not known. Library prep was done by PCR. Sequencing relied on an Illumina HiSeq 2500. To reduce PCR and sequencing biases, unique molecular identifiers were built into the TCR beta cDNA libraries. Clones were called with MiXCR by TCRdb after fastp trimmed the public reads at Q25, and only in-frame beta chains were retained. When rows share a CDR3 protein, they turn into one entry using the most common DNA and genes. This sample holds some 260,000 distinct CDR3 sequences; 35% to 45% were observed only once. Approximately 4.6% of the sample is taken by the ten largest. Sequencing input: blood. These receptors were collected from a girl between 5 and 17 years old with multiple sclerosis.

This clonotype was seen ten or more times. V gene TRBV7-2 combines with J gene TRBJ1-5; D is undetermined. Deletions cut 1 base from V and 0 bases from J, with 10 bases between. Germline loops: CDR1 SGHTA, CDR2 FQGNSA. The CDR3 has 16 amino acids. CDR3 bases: TGTGCCAGCAGCTTAGTAGGGATTTTTAGCAATCAGCCCCAGCATTTT. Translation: CASSLVGIFSNQPQHF.

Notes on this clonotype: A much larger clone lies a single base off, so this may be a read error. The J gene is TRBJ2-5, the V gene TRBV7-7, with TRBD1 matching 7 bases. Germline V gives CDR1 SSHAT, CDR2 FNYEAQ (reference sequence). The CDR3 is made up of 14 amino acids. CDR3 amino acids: CASSMTGRTETQDF. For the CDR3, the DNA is TGTGCCAGCAGTATGACAGGGCGAACGGAGACCCAGGACTTC.

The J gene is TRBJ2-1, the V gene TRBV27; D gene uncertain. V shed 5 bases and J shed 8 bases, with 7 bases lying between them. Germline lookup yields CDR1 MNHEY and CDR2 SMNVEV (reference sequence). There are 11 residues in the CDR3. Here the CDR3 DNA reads TGTGCCAGCAGTGCCTTCCATGAGCAGTTCTTC. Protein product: CASSAFHEQFF.

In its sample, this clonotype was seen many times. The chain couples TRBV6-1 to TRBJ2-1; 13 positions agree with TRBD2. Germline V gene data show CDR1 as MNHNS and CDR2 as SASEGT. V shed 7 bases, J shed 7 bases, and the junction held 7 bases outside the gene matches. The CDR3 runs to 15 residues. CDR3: CASIEGLAGWNEQFF. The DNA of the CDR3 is TGTGCCAGCATCGAGGGACTAGCGGGGTGGAATGAGCAGTTCTTC.

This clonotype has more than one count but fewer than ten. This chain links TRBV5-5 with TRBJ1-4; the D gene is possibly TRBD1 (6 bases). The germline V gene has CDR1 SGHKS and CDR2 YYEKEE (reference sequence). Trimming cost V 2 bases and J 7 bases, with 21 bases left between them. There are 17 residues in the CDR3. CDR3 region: CASSFGFPGRGFEKLFF. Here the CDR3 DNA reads TGTGCCAGCAGCTTCGGCTTTCCGGGCAGGGGATTTGAAAAACTGTTTTTT.

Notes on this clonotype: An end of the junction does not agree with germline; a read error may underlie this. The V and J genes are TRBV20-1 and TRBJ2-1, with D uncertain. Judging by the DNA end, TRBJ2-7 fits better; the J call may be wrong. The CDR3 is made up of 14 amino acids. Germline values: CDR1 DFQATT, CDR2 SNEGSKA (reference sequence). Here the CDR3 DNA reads TGCAGTGCTGGAGATGCTAGGAACTACAATGAGCAGTACTTC. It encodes CSAGDARNYNEQYF.

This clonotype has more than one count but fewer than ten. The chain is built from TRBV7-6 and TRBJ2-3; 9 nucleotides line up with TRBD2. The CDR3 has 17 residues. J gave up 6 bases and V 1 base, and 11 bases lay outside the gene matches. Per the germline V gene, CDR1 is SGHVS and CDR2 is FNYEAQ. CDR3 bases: TGTGCCAGCAGCTTAGAGACCCGTTGGCGGGGGGGTGATACGCAGTATTTT. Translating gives CASSLETRWRGGDTQYF.

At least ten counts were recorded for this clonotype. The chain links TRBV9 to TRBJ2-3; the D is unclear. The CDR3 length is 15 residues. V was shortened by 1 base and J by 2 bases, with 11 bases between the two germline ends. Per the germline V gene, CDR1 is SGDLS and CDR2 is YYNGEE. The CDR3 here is CASSVSGQATDTQYF. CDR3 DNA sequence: TGTGCCAGCAGCGTATCGGGCCAGGCCACAGATACGCAGTATTTT.

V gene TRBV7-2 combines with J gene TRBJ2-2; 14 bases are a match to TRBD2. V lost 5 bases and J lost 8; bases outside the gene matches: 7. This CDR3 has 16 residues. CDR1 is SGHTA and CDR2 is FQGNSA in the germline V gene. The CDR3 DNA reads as TGTGCCAGCAGCGCGGGACTAGCGGGAGCGGGGGGGGAGCTGTTTTTT. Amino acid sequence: CASSAGLAGAGGELFF.